Shown below are 5 T cell receptor beta chains from a single sample sequenced in a study of blood T cell repertoires in COVID-19. The data were produced by immunoSEQ multiplex PCR, yet TCRdb's version contains in-frame clones alone and is incomplete. The sample has around 190,000 clones; 84% are singletons. Sequencing was carried out using PBMCs or T cells enriched from blood (not recorded which). The receptor set was obtained from a woman in her 30s who had been exposed to COVID-19.

The V and J genes are TRBV7-2 and TRBJ2-1; TRBD2 matches 12 bases. The CDR3 sequence is 14 residues long. Germline V gene data show CDR1 as SGHTA and CDR2 as FQGNSA. V lost 7 bases to trimming and J lost 13 bases; unmatched junction nucleotides: 11. CDR3 bases: TGTGCCAGCAATGATCTAGCGGGGGGGCGGGTTCAGTTCTTC. Protein: CASNDLAGGRVQFF.

The rearrangement joins TRBV19 to TRBJ1-4; 7 bases align to TRBD1. After removal of 4 bases from V and 3 bases from J, the junction contained 8 bases not matched to a gene. Germline V gene sequence: CDR1 LNHDA, CDR2 SQIVND (reference sequence). The CDR3 runs 16 residues. For the CDR3, the DNA is TGTGCCAGTAGTACACAGGGGCTCAGGGCTAATGAAAAACTGTTTTTT. Protein sequence: CASSTQGLRANEKLFF.

The chain carries TRBV27 and TRBJ1-5, with 9 bases identical to TRBD1. With V trimmed by 4 bases and J by 4 bases, 2 bases remained unmatched. Germline V gene lookup returns CDR1 MNHEY and CDR2 SMNVEV (reference sequence). The CDR3 spans 14 residues. This CDR3 reads CASSWTGANQPQHF. CDR3 in DNA: TGTGCCAGCAGTTGGACAGGGGCGAATCAGCCCCAGCATTTT.

This clone was seen more than once but under ten times. Other DNA sequences in the same sample also yield this CDR3. The chain couples TRBV5-4 to TRBJ2-7, with 9 positions matching TRBD1. Trimming removed 0 bases from V and 3 bases from J; junction bases left unmatched: 1. The CDR3 runs to 14 residues. Germline-derived CDR1 and CDR2 are SGHNT and YYREEE (reference sequence). CDR3: CASSLGQGGYEQYF. CDR3 DNA sequence: TGTGCCAGCAGCTTGGGACAGGGGGGCTACGAGCAGTACTTC. The full variable domain, in which reference TRBV5-4 and TRBJ2-7 provide the parts outside the CDR3, is ETGVTQSPTHLIKTRGQQVTLRCSSQSGHNTVSWYQQALGQGPQFIFQYYREEENGRGNFPPRFSGLQFPNYSSELNVNALELDDSALYLCASSLGQGGYEQYFGPGTRLTVT.

This rearrangement joins TRBV11-2 to TRBJ1-2; 8 bases map to TRBD1. Unmatched junction bases numbered 4, after V lost 5 bases and J lost 8 bases. Looked up from germline, CDR1 is SGHAT and CDR2 is FQNNGV. The CDR3 sequence is 12 residues long. CDR3 nucleotides: TGTGCCAGCAGCCCCCGGACAGGGGGCTACACCTTC. Its protein is CASSPRTGGYTF.